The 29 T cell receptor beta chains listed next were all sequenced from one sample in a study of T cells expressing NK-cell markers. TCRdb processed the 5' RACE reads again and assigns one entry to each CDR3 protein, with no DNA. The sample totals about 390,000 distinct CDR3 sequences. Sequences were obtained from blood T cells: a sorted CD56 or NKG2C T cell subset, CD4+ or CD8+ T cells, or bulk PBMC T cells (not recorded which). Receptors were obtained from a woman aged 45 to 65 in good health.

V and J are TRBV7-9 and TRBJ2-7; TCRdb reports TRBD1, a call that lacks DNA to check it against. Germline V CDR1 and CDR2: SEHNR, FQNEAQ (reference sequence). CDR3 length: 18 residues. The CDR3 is CASRLDRDSAGGNYEQYF.

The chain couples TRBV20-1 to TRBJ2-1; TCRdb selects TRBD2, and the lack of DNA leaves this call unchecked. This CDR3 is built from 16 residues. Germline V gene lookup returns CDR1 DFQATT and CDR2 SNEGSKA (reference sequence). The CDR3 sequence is CSARDSRGLAFSEQFF.

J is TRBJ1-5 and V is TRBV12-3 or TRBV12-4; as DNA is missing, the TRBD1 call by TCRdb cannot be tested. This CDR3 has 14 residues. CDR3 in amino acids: CASSLTGTDQPQHF.

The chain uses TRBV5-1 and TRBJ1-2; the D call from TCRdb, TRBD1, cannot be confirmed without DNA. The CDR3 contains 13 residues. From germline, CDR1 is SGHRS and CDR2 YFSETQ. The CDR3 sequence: CASSAGAGYGYTF.

The CDR3 spells CASSQAPHRPPTDTQYF. The V and J genes are TRBV4-2 and TRBJ2-3; TCRdb reports TRBD1, a call that lacks DNA to check it against. The CDR3 totals 17 residues. The V gene's germline CDR1 is LGHNA and CDR2 YNFKEQ.

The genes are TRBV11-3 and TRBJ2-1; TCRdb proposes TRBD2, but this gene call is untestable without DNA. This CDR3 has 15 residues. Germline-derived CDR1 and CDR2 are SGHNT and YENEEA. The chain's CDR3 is CASSPRGGGSNEQFF. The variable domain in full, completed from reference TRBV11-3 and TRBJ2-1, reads EAGVVQSPRYKIIEKKQPVAFWCNPISGHNTLYWYLQNLGQGPELLIRYENEEAVDDSQLPKDRFSAERLKGVDSTLKIQPAELGDSAVYLCASSPRGGGSNEQFFGPGTRLTVL.

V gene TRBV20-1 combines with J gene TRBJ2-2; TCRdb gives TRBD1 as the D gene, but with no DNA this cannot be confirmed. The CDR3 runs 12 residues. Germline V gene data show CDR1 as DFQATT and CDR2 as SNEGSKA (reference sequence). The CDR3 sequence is CSADRGTGELFF.

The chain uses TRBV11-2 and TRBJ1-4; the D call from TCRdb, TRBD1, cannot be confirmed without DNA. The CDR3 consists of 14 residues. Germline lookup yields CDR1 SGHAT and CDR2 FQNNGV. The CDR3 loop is CASSSPQGGGKLFF.

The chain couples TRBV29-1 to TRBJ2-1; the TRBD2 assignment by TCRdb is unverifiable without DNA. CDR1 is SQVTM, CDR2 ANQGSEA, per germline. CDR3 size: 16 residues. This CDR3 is CSVRLAGGLPYNEQFF.

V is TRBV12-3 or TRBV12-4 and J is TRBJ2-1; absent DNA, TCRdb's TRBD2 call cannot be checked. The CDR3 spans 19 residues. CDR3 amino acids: CASSSSPGTSGETYNEQFF.

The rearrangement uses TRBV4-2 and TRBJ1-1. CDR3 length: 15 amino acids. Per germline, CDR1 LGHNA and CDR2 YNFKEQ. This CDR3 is CASSRVAGTSTEAFF.

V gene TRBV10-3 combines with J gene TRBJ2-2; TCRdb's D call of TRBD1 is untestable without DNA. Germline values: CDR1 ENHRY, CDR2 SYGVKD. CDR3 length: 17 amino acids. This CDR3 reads CAISESPRRLNTGELFF.

The CDR3 loop is CASSLGRYPTDTQYF. The chain employs TRBV4-1 and TRBJ2-3; the TRBD2 assignment by TCRdb is unverifiable without DNA. CDR1 is MGHRA and CDR2 is YSYEKL in the germline V gene. The CDR3 runs to 15 residues.

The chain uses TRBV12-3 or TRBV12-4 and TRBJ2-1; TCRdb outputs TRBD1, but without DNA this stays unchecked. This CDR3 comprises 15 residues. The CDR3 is CASSLRGQGSNEQFF.

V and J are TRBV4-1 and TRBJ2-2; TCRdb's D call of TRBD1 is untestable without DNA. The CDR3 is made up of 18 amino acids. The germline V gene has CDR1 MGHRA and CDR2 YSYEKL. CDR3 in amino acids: CASSQGKGAPVGTGELFF.

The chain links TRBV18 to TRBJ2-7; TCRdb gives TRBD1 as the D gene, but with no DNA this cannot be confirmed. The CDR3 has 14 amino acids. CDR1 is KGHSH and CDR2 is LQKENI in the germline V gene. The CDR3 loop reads CASSPRGTDDEQYF.

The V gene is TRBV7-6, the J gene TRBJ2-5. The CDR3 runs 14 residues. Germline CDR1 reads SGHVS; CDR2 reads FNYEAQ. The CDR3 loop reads CASSPTWGQETQYF.

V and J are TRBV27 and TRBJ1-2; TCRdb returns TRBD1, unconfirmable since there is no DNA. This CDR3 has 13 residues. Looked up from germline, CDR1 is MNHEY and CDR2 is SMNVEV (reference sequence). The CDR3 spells CASTSWVARGYTF.

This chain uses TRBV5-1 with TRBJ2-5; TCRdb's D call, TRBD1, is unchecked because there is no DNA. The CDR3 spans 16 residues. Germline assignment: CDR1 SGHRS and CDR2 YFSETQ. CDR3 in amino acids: CASSPYETGGDETQYF.

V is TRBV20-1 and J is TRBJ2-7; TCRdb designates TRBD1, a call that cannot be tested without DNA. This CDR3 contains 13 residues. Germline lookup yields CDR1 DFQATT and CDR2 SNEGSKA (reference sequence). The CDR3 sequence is CSARRRGRYEQYF.

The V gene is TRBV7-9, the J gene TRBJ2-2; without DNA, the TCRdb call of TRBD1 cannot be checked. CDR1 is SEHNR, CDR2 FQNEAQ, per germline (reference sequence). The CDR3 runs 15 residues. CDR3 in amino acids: CASSSLWARGGELFF.

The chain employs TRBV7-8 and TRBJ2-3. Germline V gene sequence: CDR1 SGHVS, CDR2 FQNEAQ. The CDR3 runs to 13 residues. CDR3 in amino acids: CASSLMRTDTQYF.

The CDR3 reads CASSFLSGVAGELFF. The chain couples TRBV7-8 to TRBJ2-2; absent DNA, TCRdb's TRBD2 call cannot be checked. The germline CDR1 and CDR2 sequences are SGHVS and FQNEAQ. The CDR3 loop spans 15 amino acids.

The chain's CDR3 is CASSRVPNEQFF. The chain combines TRBV12-3 or TRBV12-4 with TRBJ2-1; TCRdb indicates TRBD1, and absent DNA this call remains unverified. CDR3 length equals 12 residues.

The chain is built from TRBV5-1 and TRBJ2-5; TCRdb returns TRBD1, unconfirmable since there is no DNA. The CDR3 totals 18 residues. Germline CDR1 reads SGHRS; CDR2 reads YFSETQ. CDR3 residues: CASSFAGLDSDQRETQYF.

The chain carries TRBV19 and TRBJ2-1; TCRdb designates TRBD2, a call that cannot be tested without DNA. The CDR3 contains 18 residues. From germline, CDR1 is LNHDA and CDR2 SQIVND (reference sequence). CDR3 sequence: CASSIDRLAGAGDNEQFF.

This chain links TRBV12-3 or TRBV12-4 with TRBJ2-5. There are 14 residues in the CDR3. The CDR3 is CASSLSSSGETQYF.

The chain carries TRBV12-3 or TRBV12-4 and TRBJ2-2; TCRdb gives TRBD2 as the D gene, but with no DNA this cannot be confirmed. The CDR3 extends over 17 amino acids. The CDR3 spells CASSFSSGLRGTGELFF.

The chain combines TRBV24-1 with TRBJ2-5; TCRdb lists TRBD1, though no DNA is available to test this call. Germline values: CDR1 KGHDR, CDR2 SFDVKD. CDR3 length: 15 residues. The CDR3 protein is CATSGTGDVQETQYF.